This is a list of T cell receptor beta chains from one sample in a study of OX40 agonist ivuxolimab in advanced cancers. Only in-frame clones appear in the TCRdb table, and some are missing; sequencing was by immunoSEQ multiplex PCR. The profile shows roughly 53,000 clones, less than 90% of them singletons. This specimen was CD4+ or CD8+ T cells sorted from blood, taken in a trial of the OX40 agonist ivuxolimab. These receptors were obtained from an adult with an advanced solid tumor such as melanoma, head and neck, liver or kidney cancer. Both conserved end residues are part of each CDR3. A D gene is named only where the DNA matches it firmly. Not all rows give a size; the values are once, few, many and, for expanded clones, a class.

NA	NA	TRBJ1-6	TRBV14	TGTGCCAGCAGCCCATTCCCGGGGCGAGATTCACCCCTCCACTTT	CASSPFPGRDSPLHF
NA	NA	TRBJ2-2	TRBV2	TGTGCCAGCATGGGGCCCCGGCGTGGGACCGGGGAGCTGTTTTTT	CASMGPRRGTGELFF
once	NA	TRBJ2-1	TRBV7-2	TGTGCCAGCAGCTCGGCTGGCGGGGCCTACAATGAGCAGTTCTTC	CASSSAGGAYNEQFF
NA	NA	TRBJ2-2	TRBV19	TGTGCCAGTAGTCCCTCATCCAACACCGGGGAGCTGTTTTTT	CASSPSSNTGELFF
few	NA	TRBJ2-2	TRBV19	TGTGCCAGTAGTATAGACAGGGTGGGGACCGGGGAGCTGTTTTTT	CASSIDRVGTGELFF
NA	TRBD1	TRBJ2-7	TRBV19	TGTGCCAGTAGTATACAGGGGGCGAAGTACGAGCAGTACTTC	CASSIQGAKYEQYF
NA	NA	TRBJ2-5	TRBV2	TGTGCCAGCAGCGACATACGTCCAGGGTGGGAGACCCAGTACTTC	CASSDIRPGWETQYF
NA	NA	TRBJ1-4	TRBV5-4	TGTGCCAGCAGCTTGGGGCAGGGAGGGATTAATGAAAAACTGTTTTTT	CASSLGQGGINEKLFF
once	TRBD2	TRBJ2-5	TRBV5-6	TGTGCCAGCAGCTTGAGAATAGCGGGGTTGCAAGAGACCCAGTACTTC	CASSLRIAGLQETQYF
once	TRBD1	TRBJ2-3	TRBV7-2	TGTGCCAGCAGCCAAAATACCGGGACAGGGGGTGCAGATACGCAGTATTTT	CASSQNTGTGGADTQYF
NA	NA	TRBJ2-7	TRBV7-9	TGTGCCAGCAGCTTAGCGAGCGGGCAAACCTACGAGCAGTACTTC	CASSLASGQTYEQYF
NA	NA	TRBJ1-2	TRBV28	TGTGCCAGCACCTTCGAGGAGGGCGGTGGCGGCTATGGCTACACCTTC	CASTFEEGGGGYGYTF
NA	NA	TRBJ1-2	TRBV30	TGTGCCTGGGCAACAGGGAACTATGGCTACACCTTC	CAWATGNYGYTF
NA	NA	TRBJ1-1	TRBV2	TGTGCCAGCAGTTTCGCGTGGGGCGGGAACACTGAAGCTTTCTTT	CASSFAWGGNTEAFF
NA	TRBD1	TRBJ1-1	TRBV7-9	TGTGCGGGACAGTTGAACACTGAAGCTTTCTTT	CAGQLNTEAFF
NA	NA	TRBJ2-3	TRBV5-4	TGTGCCAGCAGCCGGGAACACCGCGGGGATACGCAGTATTTT	CASSREHRGDTQYF
NA	NA	TRBJ1-2	TRBV7-4	TGTGCCAGGGACAGCTATGGCTACACCTTC	CARDSYGYTF
NA	NA	TRBJ2-3	TRBV6-6	TGTGCCAGCTCGACAGGAGCAGGTACGCAGTATTTT	CASSTGAGTQYF
NA	NA	TRBJ1-1	TRBV11-3	TGTGCCAGCACCGTAAGCAGGGGCCCATGGGTCACTGAAGCTTTCTTT	CASTVSRGPWVTEAFF
NA	NA	TRBJ1-1	TRBV7-9	TGTGCCAGCAGCGCGAACACTGAAGCTTTCTTT	CASSANTEAFF
NA	NA	TRBJ2-1	TRBV6-6	TGTGCCAGCAGTATGCGGGCTAGTACAACCAATGAGCAGTTCTTC	CASSMRASTTNEQFF
NA	NA	TRBJ1-5	TRBV18	TGTGCCAGCTCACCCTCCGACCAGCCCCAGCATTTT	CASSPSDQPQHF
NA	NA	TRBJ2-3	TRBV9	TGTGCCAGCAGCGTTACGGGAAGCACAGATACGCAGTATTTT	CASSVTGSTDTQYF
NA	TRBD2	TRBJ2-3	TRBV4-2	TGTGCCAGCAGCCCGCTGGGTGGGGTAGCGGGAGGTCGGCAGTATTTT	CASSPLGGVAGGRQYF
NA	NA	TRBJ2-2	TRBV27	TGTGCCAGCAGTTGGACGAGTTTTGGGACCGGGGAGCTGTTTTTT	CASSWTSFGTGELFF
NA	NA	TRBJ2-7	TRBV28	TGTGCCAGCCGAGAGGGACACGGTCGGAGTGAGCAGTACTTC	CASREGHGRSEQYF
NA	TRBD1	TRBJ1-2	TRBV19	TGTGCCAGTAGTATACCTCCGGGACAGGGGGGCTATGGCTACACCTTC	CASSIPPGQGGYGYTF
NA	NA	TRBJ1-4	TRBV27	TGTGCCAGCAGCCCCGGTTATGGTAATGAAAAACTGTTTTTT	CASSPGYGNEKLFF
NA	TRBD2	TRBJ2-5	TRBV2	TGTGCCAGCAGTGGGCTAGCGGGACGCGGGAGTGAGACCCAGTACTTC	CASSGLAGRGSETQYF
few	NA	TRBJ2-1	TRBV19	TGTGCCAGTACCCCTGGGGGGGGGCGAAGCTCCTACAATGAGCAGTTCTTC	CASTPGGGRSSYNEQFF
NA	NA	TRBJ1-2	TRBV19	TGTGCCAGTAGTACCCGAGGGAATGGCTACACCTTC	CASSTRGNGYTF